This T cell receptor (beta chain) was sequenced in a study of regulatory T cells in long-lasting Graves disease. This CDR3 region has 16 residues. Germline V gene sequence: CDR1 SGHAT, CDR2 FQNNGV. With 1 base clipped from V and 4 bases from J, the junction kept 6 bases outside the gene matches. Relying on iRepertoire HTBI primers and Arm-PCR of CDR3 regions, the team built TCR beta libraries. One entry per CDR3 protein, called by TCRdb with MiXCR from the multiplex PCR reads. The repertoire holds around 450,000 distinct CDR3 sequences, with around 15% as singletons. Time point specified: newly diagnosed GD, antithyroid drugs for less than 3 months. RNA isolated from PBMCs was used to make the TCR library. An endocrinology department located in Xi'an, China, was where the patients came from. The sample holds a few counts of this clonotype. This same sample was also taken into another study, of T cells in Graves' hyperthyroidism and ophthalmopathy.

The source is a man aged 40-55 years with Graves disease. The specimen comprised peripheral blood mononuclear cells (PBMCs), sampled at new diagnosis, from a patient treated with antithyroid drugs. This chain connects TRBV11-2 to TRBJ2-1; TRBD2 matches 8 bases. In DNA, the CDR3 is TGTGCCAGCAGCTTAGGGGGGACTAGAGAATACAATGAGCAGTTCTTC. Amino acids: CASSLGGTREYNEQFF.